Listed here are 23 T cell receptor beta chains from one sample, sequenced in a study of cytomegalovirus exposure and HLA in healthy donors. In the PCR, 60 Vbeta and 13 Jbeta primers were used. The assay was immunoSEQ multiplex PCR, and TCRdb's table has in-frame clones only and misses some. The data hold over 100,000 clones, with more than 65% observed a single time. What was sequenced was PBMCs. The source is a male donor in good health and CMV-seropositive.

V gene TRBV19 combines with J gene TRBJ1-1; 7 bases are shared with TRBD1. Germline CDR1 and CDR2: LNHDA and SQIVND (reference sequence). With V trimmed by 7 bases and J by 8 bases, 13 bases remained unmatched. This CDR3 contains 14 residues. This chain's CDR3 is CASNGRGLTPEAFF. In DNA form, the CDR3 reads TGTGCCAGTAATGGCAGGGGGTTAACGCCAGAAGCTTTCTTT.

This clone was seen a few times. J is TRBJ1-4 and V is TRBV6-5; the match to TRBD1 covers 8 bases. The germline V gene has CDR1 MNHEY and CDR2 SVGAGI. The CDR3 contains 14 residues. The V and J ends lost 5 bases and 3 bases, in that order; junction bases with no gene match: 2. CDR3 protein: CASSPTGANEKLFF. The CDR3 coding sequence is TGTGCCAGCAGTCCGACAGGGGCTAATGAAAAACTGTTTTTT.

This rearrangement joins TRBV5-1 to TRBJ1-4, with TRBD1 identical over 8 bases. Germline CDR1 SGHRS, CDR2 YFSETQ. The CDR3 sequence is 15 residues long. V was clipped by 2 bases and J by 8 bases; unmatched bases: 8. The CDR3 loop is CASSLNSGGWEKLFF. The CDR3, as DNA: TGCGCCAGCAGCTTAAATTCAGGGGGCTGGGAAAAACTGTTTTTT.

This chain connects TRBV11-2 to TRBJ2-5, with 13 positions matching TRBD2. Per germline, CDR1 SGHAT and CDR2 FQNNGV. V gave up 5 bases and J gave up 1 base; unmatched junction bases: 1. CDR3 length: 15 residues. The CDR3 DNA reads as TGTGCCAGCAGCAGGACTAGCGGGGGCCAAGAGACCCAGTACTTC. Translated: CASSRTSGGQETQYF.

This clone has more than one count but fewer than ten. A junction boundary mismatches the germline segment, possibly from a read error. The chain couples TRBV27 to TRBJ2-6; 9 bases match TRBD1. The germline CDR1 and CDR2 sequences are MNHEY and SMNVEV (reference sequence). This CDR3 spans 17 amino acids. CDR3 nucleotides: TGTGCCAGCAGTCGAGAACAGGGGGCGCCGGGGGCCAACGGCCTGACTTTC. It encodes CASSREQGAPGANGLTF.

V is TRBV28 and J is TRBJ2-7, with unresolved D. The CDR3 is 12 amino acids. CDR1 is MDHEN, CDR2 SYDVKM, per germline. V was pared by 3 bases and J by 5 bases, with 8 bases between. The CDR3 DNA reads as TGTGCCAGCAGTTTTACGAGCCACGAGCAGTACTTC. Translated, it gives CASSFTSHEQYF.

CDR3 amino acids: CASSFRQGVSYEQYF. CDR3 nucleotides: TGCGCCAGCAGCTTTAGACAGGGGGTCTCCTACGAGCAGTACTTC. The chain employs TRBV5-1 and TRBJ2-7, with 9 bases aligning to TRBD1. From germline, CDR1 is SGHRS and CDR2 YFSETQ. V was pared by 2 bases and J by 0 bases, with 3 bases of the junction left unmatched. The CDR3 covers 15 residues.

The rearrangement joins TRBV30 to TRBJ1-5; 9 bases agree with TRBD1. This CDR3 has 14 residues. Germline-derived CDR1 and CDR2 are GTSNPN and SVGIG (reference sequence). With 4 bases clipped from V and 7 bases from J, the junction kept 8 bases outside the gene matches. The CDR3 sequence is CAWNSGQGPQPQHF. CDR3 sequence (DNA): TGTGCCTGGAATTCGGGACAGGGCCCCCAGCCCCAGCATTTT. The full variable domain, completed using reference TRBV30 and TRBJ1-5, is SQTIHQWPATLVQPVGSPLSLECTVEGTSNPNLYWYRQAAGRGLQLLFYSVGIGQISSEVPQNLSASRPQDRQFILSSKKLLLSDSGFYLCAWNSGQGPQPQHFGDGTRLSIL.

This chain joins TRBV28 and TRBJ2-2, with TRBD1 as a possible D gene (6 bases). Germline V gene sequence: CDR1 MDHEN, CDR2 SYDVKM. The CDR3 totals 16 residues. V lost 6 bases, J lost 2 bases, and 16 bases lay in between. For the CDR3, the DNA is TGTGCCAGCAGGGGCAGGGGATCTCTCAACACCGGGGAGCTGTTTTTT. This encodes CASRGRGSLNTGELFF.

This clone has more than one count but fewer than ten. Here the CDR3 reads CASSLSGARPNTEAFF. The DNA of the CDR3 is TGTGCCAGCAGTTTATCGGGGGCCAGGCCGAACACTGAAGCTTTCTTT. V is TRBV27 and J is TRBJ1-1; maybe TRBD1 (6 bases). CDR1 MNHEY and CDR2 SMNVEV come from the germline V gene (reference sequence). The CDR3 length is 16 residues. Between the trimmed V and J ends, which lost 0 bases and 1 base, there was a span of 12 bases.

For this clone: Because it lacks the conserved phenylalanine or tryptophan at the end, this CDR3 is likely a read error. The chain recombines TRBV19 with TRBJ1-2; TRBD1 matches at 7 bases. This CDR3 contains 13 residues. CDR1 is LNHDA and CDR2 is SQIVND in the germline V gene (reference sequence). Trimming at V came to 6 bases and at J to 4 bases, leaving 5 bases not matched to a gene. In DNA form, the CDR3 reads TGTGCCAGTAGCATCGGGACAGCCTATGGCTACACCTGC. It specifies CASSIGTAYGYTC.

The genes are TRBV2 and TRBJ2-1; no reliable D call. There are 13 residues in the CDR3. In germline, CDR1 is SNHLY, CDR2 FYNNEI. Between the trimmed V and J ends, which lost 4 bases and 4 bases, there was a span of 8 bases. CDR3 sequence: CASSVTNYNEQFF. In DNA, the CDR3 is TGTGCCAGCAGTGTCACAAATTACAATGAGCAGTTCTTC.

The CDR3: CASNRDNSYGYTF. The CDR3 DNA sequence: TGTGCCAGCAACCGGGACAACAGCTATGGCTACACCTTC. This chain joins TRBV9 and TRBJ1-2; maybe TRBD1 (6 bases). Germline CDR1 reads SGDLS; CDR2 reads YYNGEE. The CDR3 sequence is 13 residues long. The V end was cut by 6 bases, the J end by 4 bases, with 13 bases between.

Worth noting for this clone: A read error may account for a junction end that differs from germline. Written as DNA, the CDR3 is TGTTCCAGCAGCTTCAATTCGGGAAAGGATGAGCAGTTCTTC. Residues: CSSSFNSGKDEQFF. The chain joins TRBV7-9 to TRBJ2-1; D is perhaps TRBD2 (5 bases). The CDR3 is 14 amino acids. Germline CDR1 and CDR2: SEHNR and FQNEAQ (reference sequence).

The chain has TRBV19 and TRBJ1-1, with D uncertain. Germline-derived CDR1 and CDR2 are LNHDA and SQIVND (reference sequence). The CDR3 covers 12 residues. The V end was cut by 4 bases, the J end by 3 bases, with 6 bases between. The CDR3 region has the DNA TGTGCCAGTAGTAGGAGGGACACTGAAGCTTTCTTT. Encoded protein: CASSRRDTEAFF.

The chain combines TRBV6-5 with TRBJ2-7, with 8 nucleotides matching TRBD1. The J segment lost 4 bases and the V segment lost 6 bases, leaving 8 bases of the junction unmatched. Germline CDR1 MNHEY, CDR2 SVGAGI. CDR3 length: 14 amino acids. The CDR3 DNA reads TGTGCCAGCAGACCGCGTCGACAGGGGTACGAGCAGTACTTC. Protein sequence: CASRPRRQGYEQYF.

The rearrangement uses TRBV4-1 and TRBJ1-3; TRBD1 is a possible D gene (6 bases). Trimming took 0 bases from V and 0 from J, leaving 9 bases between them. This CDR3 region has 16 residues. In germline, CDR1 is MGHRA, CDR2 YSYEKL. DNA of the CDR3: TGCGCCAGCAGCCAAGAGGGACACTCCTCTGGAAACACCATATATTTT. Translation gives CASSQEGHSSGNTIYF.

This rearrangement joins TRBV27 to TRBJ2-3; the D is unclear. The germline V and J ends were trimmed by 2 bases and 2 bases, with 8 bases remaining between them. In germline, CDR1 is MNHEY, CDR2 SMNVEV (reference sequence). This CDR3 is 14 amino acids long. CDR3 sequence reads: CASSLMVATDTQYF. CDR3 coding DNA: TGTGCCAGCAGTTTAATGGTAGCCACAGATACGCAGTATTTT.

J is TRBJ1-1 and V is TRBV19, with D perhaps matching TRBD1 (5 bases). Germline assignment: CDR1 LNHDA and CDR2 SQIVND (reference sequence). The CDR3 is 13 amino acids. The V end lost 4 bases, the J end lost 1 base, and 7 bases lay between the germline ends. CDR3 region: CASSNRQNTEAFF. The CDR3 DNA follows: TGTGCCAGTAGTAACAGGCAGAACACTGAAGCTTTCTTT.

This chain connects TRBV29-1 to TRBJ2-5, with TRBD2 matching over 12 bases. Trimming at V came to 5 bases and at J to 2 bases, leaving 6 bases not matched to a gene. This CDR3 is built from 15 residues. The germline gives CDR1 SQVTM, CDR2 ANQGSEA. CDR3 bases: TGCAGCGTTTCGACTAGCGGGGGCATGCAAGAGACCCAGTACTTC. Amino acid sequence: CSVSTSGGMQETQYF. The full variable domain, rest sourced from reference TRBV29-1 and TRBJ2-5, is SAVISQKPSRDICQRGTSLTIQCQVDSQVTMMFWYRQQPGQSLTLIATANQGSEATYESGFVIDKFPISRPNLTFSTLTVSNMSPEDSSIYLCSVSTSGGMQETQYFGPGTRLLVL.

The V gene is TRBV18, the J gene TRBJ2-1; 7 nucleotides match TRBD2. V lost 2 bases, J lost 5 bases, and 3 bases stayed unmatched. This CDR3 comprises 14 residues. Germline lookup yields CDR1 KGHSH and CDR2 LQKENI. CDR3 bases: TGTGCCAGCTCACCAGCGGGAGTAGACAATGAGCAGTTCTTC. Encoded protein: CASSPAGVDNEQFF.

This sequence joins TRBV5-4 and TRBJ1-1, with D unresolved. Germline CDR1 and CDR2: SGHNT and YYREEE (reference sequence). CDR3 length equals 15 residues. Trimming cost V 0 bases and J 0 bases, with 9 bases left between them. CDR3 sequence (DNA): TGTGCCAGCAGCTTGGCTGCGGGCATGAACACTGAAGCTTTCTTT. Amino acids: CASSLAAGMNTEAFF.

The genes are TRBV7-9 and TRBJ1-3; the D is unclear. V lost 5 bases and J lost 0, with 8 bases in between. This CDR3 spans 14 amino acids. Germline V lookup: CDR1 SEHNR, CDR2 FQNEAQ (reference sequence). This CDR3 is CASSRLISGNTIYF. The CDR3 nucleotides are TGTGCCAGCAGCCGGTTAATCTCTGGAAACACCATATATTTT.